The present T cell receptor beta chain was sequenced within a study of shared clonotypes between healthy human individuals (TCRdb year 2020). General notes on the study: A couple of women and a few men aged 18 to 49 years were included in the cohort. To increase sequencing depth and limit assay-specific biases, TCR repertoire library preparation and sequencing were carried out by different laboratories using diverse techniques. Per donor, three plates each were used for CD4 naive and CD4 memory, two for CD8 naive, and one for CD8 memory. Blood TCR repertoires of about five healthy adults were deeply sequenced to estimate repertoire size and the extent of clonotype sharing between individuals. Per donor, leukapheresis produced somewhere between about 0.8 and 9.5 billion PBMCs. Broad study findings and their caveats: Sampling was restricted to blood, and TCR repertoires in tissue are likely to differ from TCR repertoires in blood. Across a handful of donors, roughly 5.4% of naive CD4, around 3.3% of naive CD8, under 2.5% of memory CD4, and approximately 0.4% of memory CD8 clonotypes were shared. Even with the large sequencing depth, rarefaction of the sorted-subset datasets indicated that sequencing was incomplete. Naive subsets generally had larger estimated clonotype richness than memory subsets. Because the study included a small number of donors, the genetic and exposure-history diversity represented was limited. Higher generation probabilities were observed for clonotypes shared by all four sorted-subset donors than for non-shared clonotypes. Pairwise subsampling indicated that sequencing depth was expected to affect the degree of clonotype sharing among donors.

About this clone itself: What antigen it recognizes has not been identified. Base-call qualities are not available, and no considerably larger clone is one nucleotide away.

The CDR1 and CDR2 encoded by the germline V gene are LGHNT and FRNRAP. There are 15 amino acids in the CDR3, from cysteine to phenylalanine inclusive. Only the CDR3 part of the read is kept: 45 bases, read in frame from the first base. V is reduced by 4 bases and J by 3 bases, leaving a spacing of 16 bases between them. Using the deep immunoSEQ assay, TCR CDR3 regions were amplified from genomic DNA by multiplex PCR. For each cell subset, the extracted genomic DNA was distributed evenly across all wells of several immunoSEQ 96-well plates, and each plate served as one replicate. For sorted subsets, 150 to 250 ng of genomic DNA, equivalent to around 31,000 T cell genomes, went into each replicate PCR. Purified libraries were quantified with a Qubit 3.0 fluorometer, sized on a Bioanalyzer 2100, and re-quantified with the KAPA Library Quantification kit. Every immunoSEQ 96-well plate was sequenced on a separate single-read 150-cycle Illumina NextSeq 550 flow cell. On the study's bioinformatics: Because the immunoSEQ output included only junctional sequences and no quality scores, the filtering could not be the same as the filtering used for full-length reads. Sequences were annotated with PyIR, a Python wrapper for IgBLAST v1.9, and V/J genes and CDR3 were assigned using IMGT germline references. Reads were removed for weak V/J assignments (E-value above 1e-6), missing CDR3, stop codons, out-of-frame junctions, or ambiguous translated residues. A V3J clonotype was defined by an identical inferred V gene, J gene, and CDR3 amino acid sequence. The percentage overlap between two repertoires was calculated by dividing the number of shared unique clonotypes by the size of the smaller repertoire. Three approaches were used to assess repertoire richness: RTK rarefaction, the Chao1 estimator, and Recon v2.1 estimates of unobserved clonotypes. OLGA was used to compute generation probabilities for all TCRbeta clonotypes that the gDNA method yielded from a handful of donors. As stored in TCRdb, this immuneACCESS dataset retains in-frame rearrangements with V and J assigned. A fraction of the clones does not appear; measured against another copy, unresolved V genes explain less than half of the discrepancy, and the remainder lacks a known reason. That table furnishes V, J and clone size, whereas the DNA furnished D and trimming. The sample records hundreds of thousands of clones, around 73% of which are singletons. About 1.8% of the sample is in the top ten clones.

The donors were healthy, HIV-negative adults who had no recently reported acute infections or vaccinations. Every donor was a Caucasian adult residing in Nashville, Tennessee, USA. CD4+ T cells were enriched through magnetic negative selection, after which naive cells were positively selected on CD45RA and the remaining negative fraction served as the memory subset. Blood was collected by leukapheresis, and PBMCs were isolated by Ficoll-Histopaque density gradient centrifugation and then cryopreserved in liquid nitrogen vapor phase. Purity and quantity of every magnetically sorted T cell population were checked by analytical flow cytometry. Each sorted fraction had its genomic DNA isolated and then quantified by UV absorbance on a Nanodrop 2000c.

The sequenced sample was memory CD4+ T cells sorted from blood. Explained via the paper, the cell subset or site label denotes: CD45RA-negative fraction. This receptor was obtained from a woman in her twenties or thirties in good health. The V and J genes are TRBV12-5 and TRBJ2-7; the D gene cannot be resolved reliably. The CDR3: CASGSARTYFYEQYF. The DNA is TGTGCTAGTGGTTCCGCCCGGACCTACTTCTACGAGCAGTACTTC.